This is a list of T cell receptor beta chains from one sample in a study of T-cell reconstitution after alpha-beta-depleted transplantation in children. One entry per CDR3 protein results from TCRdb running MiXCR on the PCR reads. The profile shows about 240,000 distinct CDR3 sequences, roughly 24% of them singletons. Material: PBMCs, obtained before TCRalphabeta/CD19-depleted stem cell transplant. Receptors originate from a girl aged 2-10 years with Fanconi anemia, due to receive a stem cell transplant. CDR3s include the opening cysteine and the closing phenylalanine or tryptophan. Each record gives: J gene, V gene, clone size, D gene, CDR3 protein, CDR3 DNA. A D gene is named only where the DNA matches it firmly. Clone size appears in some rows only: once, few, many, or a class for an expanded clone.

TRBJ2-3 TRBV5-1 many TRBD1 CASSKQGSDTQYF TGCGCCAGCAGCAAACAGGGGTCGGATACGCAGTATTTT
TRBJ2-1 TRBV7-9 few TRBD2 CASSPGTSGANEQFF TGTGCCAGCAGCCCCGGGACTAGCGGAGCTAATGAGCAGTTCTTC
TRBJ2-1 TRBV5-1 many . CASSLEASVSLSSYNEQFF TGCGCCAGCAGCTTGGAGGCTAGCGTTTCATTAAGCTCCTACAATGAGCAGTTCTTC
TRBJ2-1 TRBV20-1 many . CSARYDYNEQFF TGCAGTGCTAGATACGACTACAATGAGCAGTTCTTC
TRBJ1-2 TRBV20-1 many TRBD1 CSARPQGAATFYGYTF TGCAGTGCTAGGCCACAGGGGGCGGCCACCTTCTATGGCTACACCTTC
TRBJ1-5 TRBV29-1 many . CSVVTATENQPQHF TGCAGCGTTGTGACAGCAACGGAGAATCAGCCCCAGCATTTT
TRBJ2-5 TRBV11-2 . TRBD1 CASSLVKQGAGETQYF TGTGCCAGCAGCTTGGTGAAACAGGGGGCAGGAGAGACCCAGTACTTC
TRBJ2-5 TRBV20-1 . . CSGFEGARKETQYF TGCAGTGGCTTCGAAGGGGCGCGAAAAGAGACCCAGTACTTC
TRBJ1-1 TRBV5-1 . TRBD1 CASSLAGGQEYTEAFF TGCGCCAGCAGCTTGGCCGGGGGACAGGAATACACTGAAGCTTTCTTT
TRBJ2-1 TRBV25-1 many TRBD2 CASSDLLGTSGEQFF TGTGCCAGCAGTGACCTACTGGGGACTAGCGGAGAGCAGTTCTTC
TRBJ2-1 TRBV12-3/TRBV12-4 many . CASSFIYNEQFF TGTGCCAGCAGTTTTATCTACAATGAGCAGTTCTTC
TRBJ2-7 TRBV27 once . CASSLAVSGRSYEQYF TGTGCCAGCAGTTTAGCCGTAAGTGGTCGCTCCTACGAGCAGTACTTC
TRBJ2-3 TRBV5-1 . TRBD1 CASSLEDRGTTDTQYF TGCGCCAGCAGCTTGGAGGACAGGGGGACTACAGATACGCAGTATTTT
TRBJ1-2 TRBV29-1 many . CSVVEGYGYTF TGCAGCGTGGTTGAGGGCTATGGCTACACCTTC
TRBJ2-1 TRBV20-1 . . CSARRSQYNEQFF TGCAGTGCTAGAAGATCCCAATACAATGAGCAGTTCTTC
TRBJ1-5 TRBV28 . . CASSSLWQPQHF TGTGCCAGCAGTTCCCTATGGCAGCCCCAGCATTTT
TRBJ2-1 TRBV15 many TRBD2 CATSSSSGATWEQFF TGTGCCACCAGCAGCTCCAGCGGGGCAACATGGGAGCAGTTCTTC
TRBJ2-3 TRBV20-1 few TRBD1 CSATRGTATDTQYF TGCAGTGCTACCAGGGGGACGGCCACAGATACGCAGTATTTT
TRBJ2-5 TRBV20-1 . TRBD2 CSASLGSGSSQETQYF TGCAGTGCTAGTCTGGGGAGCGGGAGCAGCCAAGAGACCCAGTACTTC
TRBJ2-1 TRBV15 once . CATSSGTLNEQFF TGTGCCACCAGCTCCGGGACCCTCAATGAGCAGTTCTTC
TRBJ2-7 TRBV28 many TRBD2 CASSPAGGRQYF TGTGCCAGCAGTCCCGCGGGAGGTCGGCAGTACTTC
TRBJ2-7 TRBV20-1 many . CSASHENEQYF TGCAGTGCTAGTCACGAGAACGAGCAGTACTTC
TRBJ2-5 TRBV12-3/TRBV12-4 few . CASSLRIDYRESETQYF TGTGCCAGCAGTTTGAGGATCGACTATCGGGAGAGTGAGACCCAGTACTTC
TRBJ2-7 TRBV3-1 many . CASSQRVYEQYF TGTGCCAGCAGCCAACGTGTCTACGAGCAGTACTTC
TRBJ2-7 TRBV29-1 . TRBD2 CSVEHPFGTSGSYEQYF TGCAGCGTGGAGCATCCATTTGGGACTAGCGGCTCCTACGAGCAGTACTTC
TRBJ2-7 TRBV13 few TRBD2 CASSPSGGRLHEQYF TGTGCCAGCAGCCCATCGGGGGGGCGGCTTCACGAGCAGTACTTC
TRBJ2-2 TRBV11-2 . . CASSFRLAGELFF TGTGCCAGCAGCTTTAGATTGGCCGGGGAGCTGTTTTTT
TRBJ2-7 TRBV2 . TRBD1 CATFTIRDRGYEQYF TGTGCCACTTTTACTATCCGGGACAGGGGCTACGAGCAGTACTTC
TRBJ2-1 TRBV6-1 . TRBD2 CASSESASGGASYNEQFF TGTGCCAGCAGTGAATCGGCTAGCGGGGGGGCGTCCTACAATGAGCAGTTCTTC
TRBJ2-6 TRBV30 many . CAWGHSGANVLTF TGTGCCTGGGGACACTCTGGGGCCAACGTCCTGACTTTC
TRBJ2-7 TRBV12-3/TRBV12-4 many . CASSSSGLAWSYEQYF .
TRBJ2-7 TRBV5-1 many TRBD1 CASSLNAGTGSYEQYF TGCGCCAGCAGTCTTAACGCGGGGACAGGGTCCTACGAGCAGTACTTC
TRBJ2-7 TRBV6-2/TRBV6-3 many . CASSYGVEQYF TGTGCCAGCAGTTACGGCGTAGAGCAGTACTTC
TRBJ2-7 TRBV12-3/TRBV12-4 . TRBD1 CASTRTWDRERADYEQYF TGTGCCAGCACCCGAACATGGGACAGGGAGAGAGCGGACTACGAGCAGTACTTC
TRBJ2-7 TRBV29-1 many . CSGRHLISYEQYF TGCAGCGGAAGACACCTCATCTCCTACGAGCAGTACTTC
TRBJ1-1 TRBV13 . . CASSLVVNPRGNTEAFF TGTGCCAGCAGCTTAGTTGTGAACCCCAGGGGGAACACTGAAGCTTTCTTT